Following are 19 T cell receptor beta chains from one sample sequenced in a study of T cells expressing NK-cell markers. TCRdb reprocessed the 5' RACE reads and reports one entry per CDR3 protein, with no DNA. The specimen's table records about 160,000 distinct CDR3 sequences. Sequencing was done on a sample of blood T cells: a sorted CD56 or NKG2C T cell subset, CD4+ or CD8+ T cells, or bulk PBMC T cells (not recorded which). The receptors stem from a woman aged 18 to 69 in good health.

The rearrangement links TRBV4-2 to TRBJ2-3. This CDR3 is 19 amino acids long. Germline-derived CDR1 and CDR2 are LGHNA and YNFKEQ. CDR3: CASRRTNTRTGANTDTQYF.

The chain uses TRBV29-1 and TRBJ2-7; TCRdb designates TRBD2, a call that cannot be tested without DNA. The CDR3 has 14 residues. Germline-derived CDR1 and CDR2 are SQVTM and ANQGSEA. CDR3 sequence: CSGKLAGGRGEQYF.

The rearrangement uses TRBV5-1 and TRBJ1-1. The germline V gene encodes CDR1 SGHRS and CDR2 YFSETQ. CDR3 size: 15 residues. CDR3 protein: CASSLGRVRDTEAFF.

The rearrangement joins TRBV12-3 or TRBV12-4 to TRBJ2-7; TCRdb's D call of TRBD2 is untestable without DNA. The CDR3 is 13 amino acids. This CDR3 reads CASSWNGSGEQYF.

CDR3 in amino acids: CATSSATGGGTEAFF. The gene calls are TRBV15 and TRBJ1-1; the D call from TCRdb, TRBD1, cannot be confirmed without DNA. Germline assignment: CDR1 LNHNV and CDR2 YYDKDF (reference sequence). The CDR3 spans 15 residues.

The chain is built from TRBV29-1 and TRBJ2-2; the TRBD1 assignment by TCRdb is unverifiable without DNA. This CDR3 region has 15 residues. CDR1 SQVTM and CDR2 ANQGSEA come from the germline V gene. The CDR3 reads CSAGQGAGSAGELFF.

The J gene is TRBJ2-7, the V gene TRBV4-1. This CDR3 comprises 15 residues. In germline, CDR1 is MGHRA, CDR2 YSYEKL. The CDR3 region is CASSQELDSTYEQYF.

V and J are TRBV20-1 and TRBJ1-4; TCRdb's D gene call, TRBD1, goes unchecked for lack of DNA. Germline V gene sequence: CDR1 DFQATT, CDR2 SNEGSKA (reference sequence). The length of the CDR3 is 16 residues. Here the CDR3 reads CSAPGFREGADEKLFF.

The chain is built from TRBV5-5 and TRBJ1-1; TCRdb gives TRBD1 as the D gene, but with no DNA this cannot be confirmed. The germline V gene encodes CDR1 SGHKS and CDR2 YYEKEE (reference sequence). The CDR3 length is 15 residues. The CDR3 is CASSRGRDGFTEAFF. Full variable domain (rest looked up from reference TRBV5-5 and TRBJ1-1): DAGVTQSPTHLIKTRGQQVTLRCSPISGHKSVSWYQQVLGQGPQFIFQYYEKEERGRGNFPDRFSARQFPNYSSELNVNALLLGDSALYLCASSRGRDGFTEAFFGQGTRLTVV.

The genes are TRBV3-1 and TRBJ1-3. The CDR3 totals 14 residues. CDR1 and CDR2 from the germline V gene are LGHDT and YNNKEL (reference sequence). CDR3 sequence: CASSQDGRSFPIYF.

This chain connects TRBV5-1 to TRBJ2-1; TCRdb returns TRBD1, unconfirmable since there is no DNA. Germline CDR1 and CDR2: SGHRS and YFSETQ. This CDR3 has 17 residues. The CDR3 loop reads CASSPPPYRGSYNEQFF.

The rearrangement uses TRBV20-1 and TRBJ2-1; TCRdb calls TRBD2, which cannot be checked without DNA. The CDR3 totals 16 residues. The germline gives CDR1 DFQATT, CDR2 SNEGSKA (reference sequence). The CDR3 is CSARGLAGGPGNEQFF.

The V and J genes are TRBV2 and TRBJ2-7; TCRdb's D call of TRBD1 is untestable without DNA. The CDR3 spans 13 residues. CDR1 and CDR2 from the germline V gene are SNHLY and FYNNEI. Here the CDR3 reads CASILDPAYEQYF.

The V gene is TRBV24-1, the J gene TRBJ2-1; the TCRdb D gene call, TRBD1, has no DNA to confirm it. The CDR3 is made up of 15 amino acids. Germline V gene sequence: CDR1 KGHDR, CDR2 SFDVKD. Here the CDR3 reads CATTSPGQGDNEQFF.

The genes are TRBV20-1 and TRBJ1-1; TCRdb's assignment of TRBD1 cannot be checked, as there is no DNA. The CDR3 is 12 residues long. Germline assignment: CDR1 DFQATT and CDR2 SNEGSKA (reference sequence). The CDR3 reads CSAPIGAGAAFF.

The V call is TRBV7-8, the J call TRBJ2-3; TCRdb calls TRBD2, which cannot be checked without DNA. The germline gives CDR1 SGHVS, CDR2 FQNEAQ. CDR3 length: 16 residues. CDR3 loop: CASSERGALSTDTQYF.

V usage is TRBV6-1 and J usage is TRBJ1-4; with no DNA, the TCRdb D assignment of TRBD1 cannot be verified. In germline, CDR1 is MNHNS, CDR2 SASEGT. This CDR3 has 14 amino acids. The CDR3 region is CASSQQGIGEKLFF.

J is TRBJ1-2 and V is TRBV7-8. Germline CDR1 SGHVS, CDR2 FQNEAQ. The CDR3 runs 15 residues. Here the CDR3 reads CASSLAGGSNYGYTF.

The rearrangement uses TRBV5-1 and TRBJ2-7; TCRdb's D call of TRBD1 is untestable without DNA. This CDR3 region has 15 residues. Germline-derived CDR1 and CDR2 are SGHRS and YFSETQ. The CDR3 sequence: CASSLTGGAAYEQYF.